This TCR beta chain was captured by sequencing in a study of blood T cell repertoires in COVID-19. Study background: Some COVID-19 samples were acute and others convalescent; all came from the United States, Italy and Spain. Sources were T cells, B-cell-depleted T cells, or PBMCs; the material itself was cDNA or gDNA.

The CDR3 contains 12 residues. V lost 3 bases and J lost 9, with 11 bases in between. Germline-derived CDR1 and CDR2 are MNHNS and SASEGT. Original analysis: Estimation of nucleated cell counts relied on the amplification of reference gene primers. Using immunoSEQ multiplex PCR, the repertoire was profiled, and TCRdb retains in-frame clones only, with some absent. V and J calls and clone size are those listed in that table; D and trimming were worked out from the DNA. The sample lists 350,000 to 450,000 clones, roughly 85% occurring once. This chain joins TRBV6-1 and TRBJ1-2, with D unclear. The TCR sequence derives from a young woman with acute or convalescent COVID-19. Sequenced sample: peripheral blood. CDR3 sequence (DNA): TGTGCCAGCAGTGATCGGAGTAGAAGCTACACCTTC. This translates into CASSDRSRSYTF.